This is a list of T cell receptor beta chains from one sample in a study of cytomegalovirus exposure and HLA in healthy donors. Only in-frame clones appear in the TCRdb table, and some are missing; sequencing was by immunoSEQ multiplex PCR. The sample table sets out 100,000 to 150,000 clones. Sequenced material: PBMCs. Every receptor here comes from a man aged 30-40 years in good health and CMV-seronegative. Each CDR3 is given with its conserved first and last residue. The order of the fields is CDR3 protein, CDR3 DNA, D gene, clone size, V gene, J gene. D genes are given only for firm matches. Size is stated for part of the rows, as once, few or many counts, or as a class when the clone is expanded.

cdr3_aa: CAWSVIGGANYGYTF
cdr3_nt: TGTGCCTGGAGTGTAATCGGCGGAGCTAACTATGGCTACACCTTC
d_call: .
clone_size: .
v_call: TRBV30
j_call: TRBJ1-2

cdr3_aa: CASSEALRDLLTYEQYF
cdr3_nt: TGTGCCAGCAGTGAAGCGCTGCGGGACTTGCTGACCTACGAGCAGTACTTC
d_call: .
clone_size: .
v_call: TRBV2
j_call: TRBJ2-7

cdr3_aa: CASSSAGLAVTYEQYF
cdr3_nt: TGTGCCAGCAGTTCCGCGGGGCTAGCGGTAACCTACGAGCAGTACTTC
d_call: TRBD2
clone_size: .
v_call: TRBV28
j_call: TRBJ2-7

cdr3_aa: CASSRGGSSYEQYF
cdr3_nt: TGTGCCAGCAGCCGTGGCGGGAGCTCCTACGAGCAGTACTTC
d_call: TRBD2
clone_size: .
v_call: TRBV7-3
j_call: TRBJ2-7

cdr3_aa: CASRDNDRGLNEQFF
cdr3_nt: TGTGCCAGCAGGGACAACGACAGGGGGCTCAATGAGCAGTTCTTC
d_call: TRBD1
clone_size: .
v_call: TRBV2
j_call: TRBJ2-1

cdr3_aa: CASSPGQGTYYGYTF
cdr3_nt: TGTGCCAGTAGCCCCGGACAGGGAACTTACTATGGCTACACCTTC
d_call: TRBD1
clone_size: .
v_call: TRBV19
j_call: TRBJ1-2

cdr3_aa: CASRTDFGEVDTQYF
cdr3_nt: TGTGCCAGCCGCACGGACTTCGGGGAGGTAGATACGCAGTATTTT
d_call: .
clone_size: .
v_call: TRBV5-4
j_call: TRBJ2-3

cdr3_aa: CASIKEAEAFF
cdr3_nt: TGTGCCAGTATCAAAGAGGCTGAAGCTTTCTTT
d_call: .
clone_size: .
v_call: TRBV19
j_call: TRBJ1-1

cdr3_aa: CASSWGGTGFEAFF
cdr3_nt: TGCGCCAGCAGCTGGGGGGGGACAGGGTTTGAAGCTTTCTTT
d_call: TRBD1
clone_size: .
v_call: TRBV5-1
j_call: TRBJ1-1

cdr3_aa: CASSLRGAAGHDTQYF
cdr3_nt: TGTGCCAGCAGTTTACGTGGAGCCGCAGGACATGATACGCAGTATTTT
d_call: .
clone_size: .
v_call: TRBV6-6
j_call: TRBJ2-3

cdr3_aa: CASRTGFSSYEQYF
cdr3_nt: TGTGCCAGCCGGACAGGGTTTAGCTCCTACGAGCAGTACTTC
d_call: TRBD1
clone_size: .
v_call: TRBV2
j_call: TRBJ2-7

cdr3_aa: CASSLKTSYEQYF
cdr3_nt: TGCGCCAGCAGCTTGAAGACTAGCTACGAGCAGTACTTC
d_call: .
clone_size: .
v_call: TRBV5-1
j_call: TRBJ2-7

cdr3_aa: CASSAGTRGNTEAFF
cdr3_nt: TGTGCCAGTAGCGCTGGGACACGGGGGAACACTGAAGCTTTCTTT
d_call: .
clone_size: .
v_call: TRBV19
j_call: TRBJ1-1

cdr3_aa: CASSIRVSGANVLTF
cdr3_nt: TGTGCCAGCAGCATCAGGGTATCTGGGGCCAACGTCCTGACTTTC
d_call: .
clone_size: .
v_call: TRBV7-9
j_call: TRBJ2-6

cdr3_aa: CASSPRVETQYF
cdr3_nt: TGTGCCAGCTCACCGCGGGTGGAGACCCAGTACTTC
d_call: .
clone_size: .
v_call: TRBV18
j_call: TRBJ2-5

cdr3_aa: CASSHRAGVYIQYF
cdr3_nt: TGTGCCAGCTCCCATAGGGCGGGAGTCTACATTCAGTACTTC
d_call: TRBD2
clone_size: medium-sized
v_call: TRBV28
j_call: TRBJ2-4

cdr3_aa: CASSVRPGTPDNSPLHF
cdr3_nt: TGTGCCAGCAGCGTCCGCCCGGGGACTCCAGATAATTCACCCCTCCACTTT
d_call: .
clone_size: .
v_call: TRBV9
j_call: TRBJ1-6

cdr3_aa: CSVGGSLYEQYF
cdr3_nt: TGCAGCGTTGGCGGGAGTCTCTACGAGCAGTACTTC
d_call: TRBD2
clone_size: .
v_call: TRBV29-1
j_call: TRBJ2-7

cdr3_aa: CASSVVGTGAHEQYF
cdr3_nt: TGTGCCAGCAGCGTAGTAGGGACAGGGGCCCACGAGCAGTACTTC
d_call: TRBD1
clone_size: .
v_call: TRBV9
j_call: TRBJ2-7

cdr3_aa: CASSPERGTEAFF
cdr3_nt: TGTGCCAGCTCACCCGAGCGAGGGACTGAAGCTTTCTTT
d_call: .
clone_size: .
v_call: TRBV18
j_call: TRBJ1-1

cdr3_aa: CASSTGQAQPQHF
cdr3_nt: TGCGCCAGCAGTACGGGACAGGCTCAGCCCCAGCATTTT
d_call: TRBD1
clone_size: .
v_call: TRBV10-2
j_call: TRBJ1-5

cdr3_aa: CAWSVGGAETQYF
cdr3_nt: TGTGCCTGGAGTGTAGGGGGGGCAGAGACCCAGTACTTC
d_call: .
clone_size: .
v_call: TRBV30
j_call: TRBJ2-5

cdr3_aa: CSGREAYEQYF
cdr3_nt: TGCAGTGGGCGGGAGGCCTACGAGCAGTACTTC
d_call: TRBD2
clone_size: .
v_call: TRBV20-1
j_call: TRBJ2-7

cdr3_aa: CASSYSGTGEEKLFF
cdr3_nt: TGTGCCAGCAGTTACTCCGGGACAGGTGAAGAAAAACTGTTTTTT
d_call: TRBD1
clone_size: .
v_call: TRBV6-5
j_call: TRBJ1-4

cdr3_aa: CASSLVPDSTQYF
cdr3_nt: TGTGCCAGCAGCTTAGTCCCAGATTCGACGCAGTATTTT
d_call: .
clone_size: .
v_call: TRBV11-3
j_call: TRBJ2-3

cdr3_aa: CASSPSGRSQETQYF
cdr3_nt: TGTGCCAGCAGCCCTAGCGGGAGGAGCCAAGAGACCCAGTACTTC
d_call: TRBD2
clone_size: .
v_call: TRBV5-4
j_call: TRBJ2-5

cdr3_aa: CAWSGTSYEQYF
cdr3_nt: TGTGCCTGGAGCGGGACATCCTACGAGCAGTACTTC
d_call: .
clone_size: .
v_call: TRBV30
j_call: TRBJ2-7

cdr3_aa: CASSLFAGEGYTF
cdr3_nt: TGTGCCAGCAGCCTATTTGCGGGAGAGGGCTACACCTTC
d_call: .
clone_size: .
v_call: TRBV7-2
j_call: TRBJ1-2

cdr3_aa: CATSWGQGLAGGYTF
cdr3_nt: TGTGCCACCTCCTGGGGACAGGGGCTCGCCGGTGGCTACACCTTC
d_call: TRBD1
clone_size: .
v_call: TRBV6-1
j_call: TRBJ1-2

cdr3_aa: CASSVWDRGNTEAFF
cdr3_nt: TGTGCCAGCAGCGTATGGGACAGAGGGAACACTGAAGCTTTCTTT
d_call: TRBD1
clone_size: .
v_call: TRBV6-1
j_call: TRBJ1-1

cdr3_aa: CASSRPDSEQYF
cdr3_nt: TGTGCCAGTAGTCGTCCGGACAGCGAGCAGTACTTC
d_call: .
clone_size: .
v_call: TRBV19
j_call: TRBJ2-7

cdr3_aa: CASSFLVYWSVGNQPQHF
cdr3_nt: TGTGCCAGCAGTTTCCTTGTTTACTGGTCCGTGGGCAATCAGCCCCAGCATTTT
d_call: .
clone_size: .
v_call: TRBV28
j_call: TRBJ1-5

cdr3_aa: CASSLGLAGGTGELFF
cdr3_nt: TGCGCCAGCAGCTTGGGACTAGCGGGAGGTACCGGGGAGCTGTTTTTT
d_call: TRBD2
clone_size: .
v_call: TRBV5-1
j_call: TRBJ2-2

cdr3_aa: CASSKGQGSYNEQFF
cdr3_nt: TGTGCCAGCAGCAAGGGACAGGGTTCCTACAATGAGCAGTTCTTC
d_call: TRBD1
clone_size: .
v_call: TRBV6-5
j_call: TRBJ2-1

cdr3_aa: CASSTPLPGGEQYF
cdr3_nt: TGTGCCAGCAGCACCCCCCTCCCAGGGGGCGAGCAGTACTTC
d_call: TRBD1
clone_size: .
v_call: TRBV28
j_call: TRBJ2-7

cdr3_aa: CASSQLDLDPRKEQFF
cdr3_nt: TGTGCCAGCAGCCAACTGGACTTGGACCCCCGTAAGGAGCAGTTCTTC
d_call: .
clone_size: .
v_call: TRBV7-2
j_call: TRBJ2-1

cdr3_aa: CASSLRQGTYGYTF
cdr3_nt: TGTGCCAGCAGCCTACGACAGGGGACCTATGGCTACACCTTC
d_call: .
clone_size: .
v_call: TRBV21-1
j_call: TRBJ1-2

cdr3_aa: CASSLGRGNEQFF
cdr3_nt: TGCGCCAGCAGCTTGGGAAGGGGGAATGAGCAGTTCTTC
d_call: .
clone_size: .
v_call: TRBV5-1
j_call: TRBJ2-1

cdr3_aa: CAISEGTSGSTQYF
cdr3_nt: TGTGCCATCAGTGAAGGGACTAGCGGGAGTACCCAGTACTTC
d_call: TRBD2
clone_size: .
v_call: TRBV10-3
j_call: TRBJ2-5

cdr3_aa: CASSLPLRGYEQYF
cdr3_nt: TGTGCCAGCAGTTTACCCCTCCGGGGATACGAGCAGTACTTC
d_call: .
clone_size: .
v_call: TRBV28
j_call: TRBJ2-7

cdr3_aa: CASRFTGELFF
cdr3_nt: TGTGCCAGTCGGTTCACCGGGGAGCTGTTTTTT
d_call: .
clone_size: .
v_call: TRBV19
j_call: TRBJ2-2

cdr3_aa: CASTPTEMNTEAFF
cdr3_nt: TGTGCCAGTACCCCGACAGAGATGAACACTGAAGCTTTCTTT
d_call: .
clone_size: .
v_call: TRBV19
j_call: TRBJ1-1

cdr3_aa: CASSFQSTDTQYF
cdr3_nt: TGTGCCAGCAGTTTTCAGAGCACAGATACGCAGTATTTT
d_call: .
clone_size: .
v_call: TRBV28
j_call: TRBJ2-3

cdr3_aa: CASSQTDRDGNIQYF
cdr3_nt: TGCGCCAGCAGCCAGACGGACAGGGATGGCAACATTCAGTACTTC
d_call: TRBD1
clone_size: .
v_call: TRBV4-1
j_call: TRBJ2-4

cdr3_aa: CASSEIGVGNEQYF
cdr3_nt: TGTGCCAGCAGTGAAATAGGGGTGGGGAACGAGCAGTACTTC
d_call: .
clone_size: .
v_call: TRBV25-1
j_call: TRBJ2-7

cdr3_aa: CASSQETPGNEKLFF
cdr3_nt: TGTGCCAGCTCCCAAGAGACCCCAGGGAATGAAAAACTGTTTTTT
d_call: .
clone_size: .
v_call: TRBV18
j_call: TRBJ1-4

cdr3_aa: CASSSGQDRGANGYTF
cdr3_nt: TGTGCCAGCAGTTCCGGCCAGGACAGGGGGGCGAATGGCTACACCTTC
d_call: TRBD1
clone_size: .
v_call: TRBV28
j_call: TRBJ1-2

cdr3_aa: CASSFAENSNQPQHF
cdr3_nt: TGTGCCAGCAGTTTTGCAGAAAATAGCAATCAGCCCCAGCATTTT
d_call: .
clone_size: .
v_call: TRBV6-6
j_call: TRBJ1-5

cdr3_aa: CSVEFGGEQYF
cdr3_nt: TGCAGCGTTGAATTCGGAGGGGAGCAGTACTTC
d_call: .
clone_size: .
v_call: TRBV29-1
j_call: TRBJ2-7

cdr3_aa: CATSRGLADEQFF
cdr3_nt: TGTGCCACCAGCAGAGGACTAGCCGATGAGCAGTTCTTC
d_call: TRBD2
clone_size: .
v_call: TRBV15
j_call: TRBJ2-1

cdr3_aa: CASSIKRNTEAFF
cdr3_nt: TGTGCCAGTAGTATAAAGAGGAACACTGAAGCTTTCTTT
d_call: .
clone_size: .
v_call: TRBV19
j_call: TRBJ1-1